One and the same sample provided the 18 T cell receptor beta chains below, sequenced in a study of T-cell reconstitution after alpha-beta-depleted transplantation in children. The TCRbeta library incorporated unique molecular identifiers. MiXCR, applied by TCRdb to the PCR reads, yields one record per CDR3 protein. The profile shows 450,000 to 600,000 distinct CDR3 sequences, 30% to 35% of them singletons. This material consisted of PBMCs from the stem cell graft donor, taken from the stem cell graft. The source of these receptors is a human donor who donated a stem cell graft to a child with aplastic anemia.

This clonotype was recorded a few times. The chain couples TRBV10-3 to TRBJ1-1; weak D call: TRBD1 (5 bases). Trimming removed 2 bases from V and 4 bases from J, with 11 bases in between. CDR3 length: 14 amino acids. Germline lookup yields CDR1 ENHRY and CDR2 SYGVKD. CDR3 residues: CAISEPGLGTEAFF. The CDR3 DNA sequence: TGTGCCATCAGTGAGCCGGGGCTCGGCACTGAAGCTTTCTTT.

Only a few counts were recorded for this clonotype. The chain links TRBV12-3 or TRBV12-4 to TRBJ2-2; D is undetermined. The V end was cut by 1 base, the J end by 5 bases, with 5 bases between. This CDR3 has 13 residues. CDR3 loop: CASSLVMTGELFF. CDR3 nucleotide sequence: TGTGCCAGCAGTTTAGTGATGACCGGGGAGCTGTTTTTT.

The V and J genes are TRBV7-3 and TRBJ1-2; the D is unclear. The V and J ends lost 6 bases and 4 bases respectively, with 18 bases between them. Germline loops: CDR1 SGHTA, CDR2 FQGTGA. CDR3 length equals 15 residues. CDR3 DNA: TGTGCCAGCAGTCCGGGTGACTCCAGCCCCTATGGCTACACCTTC. Translating gives CASSPGDSSPYGYTF.

This clonotype was seen a few times. This chain links TRBV6-1 with TRBJ2-1, with 13 bases aligning to TRBD2. The length of the CDR3 is 14 residues. The germline CDR1 and CDR2 sequences are MNHNS and SASEGT. The V and J ends lost 10 bases and 4 bases, in that order; junction bases with no gene match: 4. The CDR3: CATGTSGTYNEQFF. CDR3 in DNA: TGTGCCACCGGGACTAGCGGGACTTACAATGAGCAGTTCTTC.

The chain couples TRBV7-9 to TRBJ2-3; D call uncertain. The CDR3 is 14 amino acids. The V gene's germline CDR1 is SEHNR and CDR2 FQNEAQ (reference sequence). With 2 bases removed from V and 4 bases from J, the gap between germline ends came to 10 bases. Here the CDR3 DNA reads TGTGCCAGCAGCTTAACCGAACAAGCAGATACGCAGTATTTT. It encodes CASSLTEQADTQYF. Using reference TRBV7-9 and TRBJ2-3 for the parts outside the CDR3, the full variable domain is DTGVSQNPRHKITKRGQNVTFRCDPISEHNRLYWYRQTLGQGPEFLTYFQNEAQLEKSRLLSDRFSAERPKGSFSTLEIQRTEQGDSAMYLCASSLTEQADTQYFGPGTRLTVL.

The chain recombines TRBV7-2 with TRBJ1-4; 11 nucleotides line up with TRBD1. Losses at the gene ends were 5 bases for V and 10 bases for J; bases not matched to a gene: 9. Germline-derived CDR1 and CDR2 are SGHTA and FQGNSA. CDR3 length: 15 amino acids. The CDR3 DNA reads as TGTGCCAGCAGCCCGGACAGGGGGCGGCTGGGAAAACTGTTTTTT. This translates into CASSPDRGRLGKLFF.

V gene TRBV7-2 combines with J gene TRBJ2-1, with a possible D match to TRBD2 (6 bases). The germline gives CDR1 SGHTA, CDR2 FQGNSA. Trimming took 4 bases from V and 4 from J, leaving 20 bases between them. This CDR3 is built from 17 residues. CDR3 amino acids: CASSSRPGLQGYNEQFF. The DNA for the CDR3 is TGTGCCAGCAGCTCCCGCCCGGGACTCCAGGGTTACAATGAGCAGTTCTTC.

This rearrangement joins TRBV25-1 to TRBJ2-3, with D possibly being TRBD1 (6 bases). The germline gives CDR1 MGHDK, CDR2 SYGVNS. V was clipped by 3 bases and J by 7 bases, with 14 bases between them. The length of the CDR3 is 14 residues. In DNA, the CDR3 is TGTGCCAGCAGTGACACGCGACAGGTTAATACGCAGTATTTT. It encodes CASSDTRQVNTQYF.

The chain carries TRBV7-2 and TRBJ2-7, with D perhaps assigned TRBD1 or TRBD2 (5 bases each). Between the trimmed V and J ends, which lost 6 bases and 7 bases, there was a span of 19 bases. The germline CDR1 and CDR2 sequences are SGHTA and FQGNSA. The CDR3 totals 14 residues. The CDR3 is CASSPLQGDWEQYF. The DNA of the CDR3 is TGTGCCAGCAGTCCTCTCCAGGGAGACTGGGAGCAGTACTTC.

This chain joins TRBV11-2 and TRBJ2-7, with a tentative D call TRBD2 (6 bases). Trimming left V 1 base short and J 7 bases short, with 8 bases between. Germline V gene data show CDR1 as SGHAT and CDR2 as FQNNGV. This CDR3 has 12 residues. The CDR3 loop is CASSLAGEEQYV. CDR3 coding DNA: TGTGCCAGCAGCTTAGCGGGGGAGGAGCAGTACGTC.

This clonotype showed up just once. This rearrangement joins TRBV12-3 or TRBV12-4 to TRBJ2-3, with D tentatively TRBD2 (5 bases). Between the trimmed V and J ends, which lost 9 bases and 2 bases, there was a span of 18 bases. The CDR3 consists of 15 residues. CDR3 DNA: TGTGCCAGTAATCTCCTTAGCGAATTCACAGATACGCAGTATTTT. Amino acids: CASNLLSEFTDTQYF.

This clonotype occurred a few times. The rearrangement links TRBV1 to TRBJ2-7; the table gives TRBD2 as D, unverified against the DNA. TRBV1 is annotated as a pseudogene. The CDR3 length is 16 residues. In DNA, the CDR3 is TGCACCAGCAGCCAAGATAAGGGAGTGGGGACCTACGAGCAGTACTTC. Protein: CTSSQDKGVGTYEQYF.

In its sample, this clonotype was seen a few times. This rearrangement joins TRBV12-3 or TRBV12-4 to TRBJ2-3; TRBD2 agrees at 8 bases. V lost 7 bases to trimming and J lost 1 base; unmatched junction nucleotides: 7. This CDR3 is built from 15 residues. The CDR3 DNA reads as TGTGCCAGCATTTGGGCGGGAGGAGGCACAGATACGCAGTATTTT. Protein: CASIWAGGGTDTQYF.

The chain links TRBV29-1 to TRBJ2-3; possibly TRBD2 for D (5 bases). CDR1 is SQVTM and CDR2 is ANQGSEA in the germline V gene. V lost 4 bases and J lost 2, with 10 bases in between. The CDR3 sequence is 13 residues long. In nucleotides, the CDR3 is TGCAGCGTTGCGGGGAAAAACACAGATACGCAGTATTTT. Translating gives CSVAGKNTDTQYF.

This rearrangement joins TRBV7-3 to TRBJ1-6; D is ambiguous. The ends were cut back, 5 bases at V and 8 bases at J, with 10 bases in the middle. This CDR3 is 13 amino acids long. Germline loops: CDR1 SGHTA, CDR2 FQGTGA. CDR3 nucleotides: TGTGCCAGCAGCCCTGACCGGGATTCACCCCTCCACTTT. Residues: CASSPDRDSPLHF.

This sequence joins TRBV6-2 or TRBV6-3 and TRBJ2-1, with 9 bases fitting TRBD1. V was clipped by 5 bases and J by 7 bases; unmatched bases: 9. In germline, CDR1 is MNHEY, CDR2 SVGEGT. The CDR3 sequence is 15 residues long. CDR3 region: CASSLPQGAWNEQFF. CDR3 DNA: TGTGCCAGCAGTCTACCACAGGGGGCATGGAATGAGCAGTTCTTC.

This clonotype appeared a single time. This chain links TRBV6-1 with TRBJ2-3; D not certain. With 5 bases removed from V and 0 bases from J, the gap between germline ends came to 9 bases. Germline CDR1 reads MNHNS; CDR2 reads SASEGT. The CDR3 loop spans 14 amino acids. The CDR3 protein is CASSRPSSTDTQYF. CDR3 sequence (DNA): TGTGCCAGCAGTCGGCCTAGTAGCACAGATACGCAGTATTTT.

This clonotype was seen a few times. The chain uses TRBV5-5 and TRBJ2-5; D is unresolved. CDR3 length: 12 amino acids. Germline lookup yields CDR1 SGHKS and CDR2 YYEKEE (reference sequence). The ends were cut back, 6 bases at V and 5 bases at J, with 11 bases in the middle. CDR3 nucleotide sequence: TGTGCCAGCAACGGACGAAGGGAGACCCAGTACTTC. Translated: CASNGRRETQYF. Supplemented by reference TRBV5-5 and TRBJ2-5, the full variable domain reads DAGVTQSPTHLIKTRGQQVTLRCSPISGHKSVSWYQQVLGQGPQFIFQYYEKEERGRGNFPDRFSARQFPNYSSELNVNALLLGDSALYLCASNGRRETQYFGPGTRLLVL.